The clone carrying this T cell receptor (beta chain) was found many times. This record comes from a study of molecular identifiers for immune sequencing clone quantification. Previously described methods and listed TCR primers produced bulk TCR libraries. MiXCR, applied by TCRdb to the PCR reads, yields one record per CDR3 protein. The table records about 330,000 distinct CDR3 sequences, about a quarter of them present only once. Germline CDR1 and CDR2: SQVTM and ANQGSEA. The CDR3 covers 15 residues. V lost 4 bases to trimming and J lost 4 bases, with 18 bases between them. Sequenced: naive CD8+ T cells from blood, with Jurkat cell RNA spiked in. Regarding subset: FACS-sorted CD8+CD4-CCR7+CD45RA+ naive T cells. The receptor was isolated from a human donor in good health. Some libraries in this study had Jurkat cell RNA spiked in. V usage is TRBV29-1 and J usage is TRBJ2-3, with D possibly matching TRBD2 (5 bases). The CDR3 protein is CSVATPKQLADTQYF. The CDR3 DNA sequence: TGCAGCGTTGCCACACCTAAGCAACTAGCAGATACGCAGTATTTT.